There are a few counts of the clone carrying this T cell receptor beta chain. The data were obtained in a study of T cells in Graves' hyperthyroidism and ophthalmopathy. A NOSPECS grade of at least 4, a Clinical Activity Score of at least 3 and duration under 3 months were recorded in ophthalmopathy patients. Amplified TCR beta CDR3 regions derived from RNA transcripts. A set of HTBI primers served as the primers for a first-round RT-PCR of the TCR CDR3. TCRdb fed the multiplex PCR reads into MiXCR, producing one record per CDR3 protein. The sample records hundreds of thousands of distinct CDR3 sequences, under 15% being singletons. V lost 0 bases and J lost 4; bases outside the gene matches: 8. The CDR3 runs to 17 residues. Germline V gives CDR1 LGHDT, CDR2 YNNKEL (reference sequence).

The sequenced sample was blood. The TCR comes from a middle-aged woman with Graves' ophthalmopathy. The chain links TRBV3-1 to TRBJ2-5; 10 bases align to TRBD2. CDR3 nucleotide sequence: TGTGCCAGCAGCCAAGAAGTCAGCGGGAGGGCCCTAGAGACCCAGTACTTC. It encodes CASSQEVSGRALETQYF.